The 16 T cell receptor beta chains reported below all come from one sample, sequenced in a study of blood T cell repertoires in COVID-19. The repertoire was sequenced with immunoSEQ multiplex PCR; TCRdb's copy has only in-frame clones and lacks some. In the table there are 500,000 to 600,000 clones, 85% to 90% of which are singletons. Sequenced material: peripheral blood. These receptors were collected from a woman aged 50 to 60 with COVID-19, enrolled during active disease.

V is TRBV5-1 and J is TRBJ2-3, with no clear D. Deletions cut 0 bases from V and 2 bases from J, with 4 bases between. The V gene's germline CDR1 is SGHRS and CDR2 YFSETQ. This CDR3 is 13 amino acids long. CDR3 region: CASSLAITDTQYF. Here the CDR3 DNA reads TGCGCCAGCAGCTTGGCCATCACAGATACGCAGTATTTT.

V and J are TRBV28 and TRBJ1-4, with no clear D. Per the germline V gene, CDR1 is MDHEN and CDR2 is SYDVKM. The CDR3 runs 12 residues. With 5 bases removed from V and 8 bases from J, the gap between germline ends came to 9 bases. The CDR3 DNA sequence: TGTGCCAGCAGTCCGCCCCGGGAAAAACTGTTTTTT. It yields the protein CASSPPREKLFF.

V gene TRBV7-2 combines with J gene TRBJ1-2, with no clear D. The germline V gene encodes CDR1 SGHTA and CDR2 FQGNSA. The CDR3 contains 14 residues. Trimming removed 7 bases at V and 0 bases at J, with 12 bases between. The CDR3 DNA reads TGTGCCAGCATCAAGACGGGAGCTAACTATGGCTACACCTTC. It specifies CASIKTGANYGYTF.

The rearrangement uses TRBV19 and TRBJ1-1, with D perhaps TRBD1 (5 bases). Germline lookup yields CDR1 LNHDA and CDR2 SQIVND (reference sequence). The germline V and J ends were trimmed by 8 bases and 4 bases, with 11 bases remaining between them. The CDR3 has 12 amino acids. Written as DNA, the CDR3 is TGTGCCAGTTGGGCGGGGGGCACTGAAGCTTTCTTT. It yields the protein CASWAGGTEAFF.

The V and J genes are TRBV5-4 and TRBJ1-2, with D uncertain. The ends were cut back, 3 bases at V and 8 bases at J, with 14 bases in the middle. The CDR3 has 13 amino acids. Germline CDR1 and CDR2: SGHNT and YYREEE (reference sequence). Written as DNA, the CDR3 is TGTGCCAGCAGCTGGGTGGGCGACGGAGGCTACACCTTC. Protein sequence: CASSWVGDGGYTF.

The CDR3 region has the DNA TGTGCCTGGAGTCCCGCAGGGGGACCCCTCCACTTT. This encodes CAWSPAGGPLHF. The V and J genes are TRBV30 and TRBJ1-6; 7 bases match TRBD1. V trimming: 2 bases; J trimming: 12 bases; junction bases outside the gene matches: 4. This CDR3 has 12 residues. Germline V gene sequence: CDR1 GTSNPN, CDR2 SVGIG (reference sequence).

The chain employs TRBV30 and TRBJ2-4; D may be TRBD1 (6 bases). Looked up from germline, CDR1 is GTSNPN and CDR2 is SVGIG (reference sequence). CDR3 length: 16 amino acids. V lost 5 bases to trimming and J lost 1 base, with 18 bases between them. This CDR3 reads CAWVPAGAVAKNIQYF. As DNA, the CDR3 is TGTGCCTGGGTACCAGCAGGGGCGGTTGCCAAAAACATTCAGTACTTC.

The V call is TRBV6-5, the J call TRBJ1-3; 9 bases agree with TRBD1. The CDR3 has 15 residues. Germline CDR1 reads MNHEY; CDR2 reads SVGAGI. V gave up 6 bases and J gave up 2 bases; unmatched junction bases: 5. The CDR3 loop reads CASSRDRVAGNTIYF. The CDR3 region has the DNA TGTGCCAGCAGCCGGGACAGGGTTGCTGGAAACACCATATATTTT.

This chain uses TRBV19 with TRBJ1-5, with 9 bases fitting TRBD1. CDR3 length equals 13 residues. V was clipped by 8 bases and J by 4 bases; unmatched bases: 3. Germline V gene sequence: CDR1 LNHDA, CDR2 SQIVND (reference sequence). CDR3: CASAGTGNQPQHF. The DNA of the CDR3 is TGTGCCAGTGCCGGGACAGGGAATCAGCCCCAGCATTTT. The full variable domain, rest sourced from reference TRBV19 and TRBJ1-5, is DGGITQSPKYLFRKEGQNVTLSCEQNLNHDAMYWYRQDPGQGLRLIYYSQIVNDFQKGDIAEGYSVSREKKESFPLTVTSAQKNPTAFYLCASAGTGNQPQHFGDGTRLSIL.

The chain carries TRBV28 and TRBJ2-7; a weak D match, TRBD2 (5 bases). Germline-derived CDR1 and CDR2 are MDHEN and SYDVKM. Trimming cost V 7 bases and J 7 bases, with 14 bases left between them. The CDR3 has 12 residues. CDR3 loop: CASKAGGWEQYF. CDR3 DNA sequence: TGTGCCAGCAAGGCGGGCGGGTGGGAGCAGTACTTC.

The V call is TRBV7-8, the J call TRBJ1-5; 9 nucleotides agree with TRBD1. V trimming: 4 bases; J trimming: 3 bases; junction bases outside the gene matches: 4. CDR3 length equals 15 residues. Germline V lookup: CDR1 SGHVS, CDR2 FQNEAQ. The DNA for the CDR3 is TGTGCCAGCAGCTATACAGGGGGCCCCAATCAGCCCCAGCATTTT. Protein sequence: CASSYTGGPNQPQHF. Full variable domain (outside the CDR3, taken from reference TRBV7-8 and TRBJ1-5): GAGVSQSPRYKVAKRGQDVALRCDPISGHVSLFWYQQALGQGPEFLTYFQNEAQLDKSGLPSDRFFAERPEGSVSTLKIQRTQQEDSAVYLCASSYTGGPNQPQHFGDGTRLSIL.

A single count supports this clone. The DNA of the CDR3 is TGTGCCAGCAGCAACCGGGACAGCTCCACTGAAGCTTTCTTT. It is translated as CASSNRDSSTEAFF. The chain couples TRBV9 to TRBJ1-1; 7 bases align to TRBD1. The CDR3 has 14 residues. Germline V gives CDR1 SGDLS, CDR2 YYNGEE. V dropped 4 bases and J dropped 4; count of bases not matched to a gene: 7.

This clone was seen a single time. The chain's CDR3 is CASSRDRDSRTYEQYF. The CDR3 DNA reads TGTGCCAGCAGCCGCGACCGGGACAGCCGAACCTACGAGCAGTACTTC. V gene TRBV7-6 combines with J gene TRBJ2-7; TRBD1 agrees at 7 bases. Germline CDR1 reads SGHVS; CDR2 reads FNYEAQ. With 5 bases clipped from V and 2 bases from J, the junction kept 12 bases outside the gene matches. The CDR3 sequence is 16 residues long. Filled out from reference TRBV7-6 and TRBJ2-7, the complete variable domain reads GAGVSQSPRYKVTKRGQDVALRCDPISGHVSLYWYRQALGQGPEFLTYFNYEAQQDKSGLPNDRFSAERPEGSISTLTIQRTEQRDSAMYRCASSRDRDSRTYEQYFGPGTRLTVT.

The genes are TRBV29-1 and TRBJ1-1; a weak D match, TRBD1 (5 bases). The germline V gene has CDR1 SQVTM and CDR2 ANQGSEA. Trimming left V 4 bases short and J 5 bases short, with 17 bases between. This CDR3 is built from 14 residues. The CDR3 region has the DNA TGCAGCGTTGGGGACGGGGGGTTTGGAACTGAAGCTTTCTTT. Translating gives CSVGDGGFGTEAFF. Drawing the rest from reference TRBV29-1 and TRBJ1-1, the complete variable domain is SAVISQKPSRDICQRGTSLTIQCQVDSQVTMMFWYRQQPGQSLTLIATANQGSEATYESGFVIDKFPISRPNLTFSTLTVSNMSPEDSSIYLCSVGDGGFGTEAFFGQGTRLTVV.

This chain joins TRBV15 and TRBJ1-2; 7 bases match TRBD1. This CDR3 has 14 amino acids. Germline lookup yields CDR1 LNHNV and CDR2 YYDKDF (reference sequence). Losses at the gene ends were 2 bases for V and 6 bases for J; bases not matched to a gene: 6. CDR3 in DNA: TGTGCCACCAGCAGAACCGGGACAGCCCATGGCTACACCTTC. It codes for CATSRTGTAHGYTF.

Only one count was recorded for this clone. V usage is TRBV12-3 or TRBV12-4 and J usage is TRBJ1-5, with D unclear. Trimming removed 3 bases from V and 7 bases from J, with 10 bases in between. The CDR3 sequence is 13 residues long. In DNA form, the CDR3 reads TGTGCCAGCAGTTTCCGGGGAATGCAGCCCCAGCATTTT. This codes for CASSFRGMQPQHF.